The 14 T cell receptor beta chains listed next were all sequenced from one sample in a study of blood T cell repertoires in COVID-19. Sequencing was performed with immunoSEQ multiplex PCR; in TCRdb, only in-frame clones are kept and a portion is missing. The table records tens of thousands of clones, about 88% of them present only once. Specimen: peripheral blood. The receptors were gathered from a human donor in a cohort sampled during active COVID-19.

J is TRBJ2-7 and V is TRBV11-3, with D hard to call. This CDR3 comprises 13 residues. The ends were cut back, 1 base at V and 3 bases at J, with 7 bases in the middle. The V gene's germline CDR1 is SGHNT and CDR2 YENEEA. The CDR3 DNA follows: TGTGCCAGCAGCTTAGGAGGTAGCTACGAGCAGTACTTC. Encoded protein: CASSLGGSYEQYF.

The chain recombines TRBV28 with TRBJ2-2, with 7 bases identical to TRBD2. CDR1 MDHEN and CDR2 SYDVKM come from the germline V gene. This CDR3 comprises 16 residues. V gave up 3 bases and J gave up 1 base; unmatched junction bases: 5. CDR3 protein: CASSFASGVNTGELFF. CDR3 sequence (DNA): TGTGCCAGCAGTTTCGCTAGCGGAGTGAACACCGGGGAGCTGTTTTTT.

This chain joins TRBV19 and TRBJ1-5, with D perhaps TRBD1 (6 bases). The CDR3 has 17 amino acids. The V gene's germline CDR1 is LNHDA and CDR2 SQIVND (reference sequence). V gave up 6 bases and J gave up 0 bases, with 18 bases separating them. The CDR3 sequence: CASSHETGILSNQPQHF. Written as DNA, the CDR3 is TGTGCCAGTAGCCACGAGACAGGAATTCTTAGCAATCAGCCCCAGCATTTT.

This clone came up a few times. The CDR3 sequence: CATGTGGAYEQYF. The CDR3 DNA is TGTGCCACCGGGACAGGGGGCGCCTACGAGCAGTACTTC. The chain employs TRBV15 and TRBJ2-7; 12 bases match TRBD1. CDR1 is LNHNV and CDR2 is YYDKDF in the germline V gene (reference sequence). V trimming: 8 bases; J trimming: 2 bases; junction bases outside the gene matches: 1. The CDR3 spans 13 residues.

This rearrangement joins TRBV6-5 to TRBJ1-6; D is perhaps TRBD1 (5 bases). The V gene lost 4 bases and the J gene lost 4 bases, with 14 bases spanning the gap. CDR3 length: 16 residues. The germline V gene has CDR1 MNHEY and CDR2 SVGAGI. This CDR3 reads CASSFTGGVYNSPLHF. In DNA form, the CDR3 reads TGTGCCAGCAGTTTTACGGGGGGGGTATATAATTCACCCCTCCACTTT.

The CDR3 DNA reads as TGTGCCAGTACAGGGTTAGGTAATCAGCCCCAGCATTTT. Amino acids: CASTGLGNQPQHF. The chain has TRBV19 and TRBJ1-5; D might be TRBD1 (5 bases). The CDR3 loop spans 13 amino acids. Between the trimmed V and J ends, which lost 7 bases and 4 bases, there was a span of 11 bases. The germline V gene encodes CDR1 LNHDA and CDR2 SQIVND (reference sequence).

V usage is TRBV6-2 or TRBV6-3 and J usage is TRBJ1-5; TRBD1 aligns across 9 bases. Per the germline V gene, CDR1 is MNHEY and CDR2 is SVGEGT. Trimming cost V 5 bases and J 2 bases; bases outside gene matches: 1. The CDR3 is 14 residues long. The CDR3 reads CASSRTGGNQPQHF. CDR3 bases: TGTGCCAGCAGTCGGACAGGGGGCAATCAGCCCCAGCATTTT.

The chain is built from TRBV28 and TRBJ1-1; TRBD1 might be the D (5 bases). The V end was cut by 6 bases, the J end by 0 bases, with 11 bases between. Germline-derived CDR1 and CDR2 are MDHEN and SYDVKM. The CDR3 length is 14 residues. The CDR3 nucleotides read TGTGCCAGCAGCGCAGACAGCATGAACACTGAAGCTTTCTTT. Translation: CASSADSMNTEAFF. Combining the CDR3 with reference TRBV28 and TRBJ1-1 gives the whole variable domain DVKVTQSSRYLVKRTGEKVFLECVQDMDHENMFWYRQDPGLGLRLIYFSYDVKMKEKGDIPEGYSVSREKKERFSLILESASTNQTSMYLCASSADSMNTEAFFGQGTRLTVV.

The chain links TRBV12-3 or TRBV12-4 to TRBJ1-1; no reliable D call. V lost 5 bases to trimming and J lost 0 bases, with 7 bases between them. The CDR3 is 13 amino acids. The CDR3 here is CASSLILNTEAFF. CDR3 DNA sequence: TGTGCCAGCAGTCTAATATTGAACACTGAAGCTTTCTTT.

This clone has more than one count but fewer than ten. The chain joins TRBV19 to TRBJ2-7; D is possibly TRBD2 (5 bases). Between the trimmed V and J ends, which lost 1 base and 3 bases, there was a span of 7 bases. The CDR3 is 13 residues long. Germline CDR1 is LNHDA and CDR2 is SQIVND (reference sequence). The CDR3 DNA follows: TGTGCCAGTAGTATAGGAAGCGGCTACGAGCAGTACTTC. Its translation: CASSIGSGYEQYF.

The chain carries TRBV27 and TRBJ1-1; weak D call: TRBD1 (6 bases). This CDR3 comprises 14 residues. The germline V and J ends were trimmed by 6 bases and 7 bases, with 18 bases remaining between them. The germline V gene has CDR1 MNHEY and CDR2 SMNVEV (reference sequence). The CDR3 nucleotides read TGTGCCAGCAGACGTTTGGACAGCCCTTTTGAAGCTTTCTTT. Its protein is CASRRLDSPFEAFF.

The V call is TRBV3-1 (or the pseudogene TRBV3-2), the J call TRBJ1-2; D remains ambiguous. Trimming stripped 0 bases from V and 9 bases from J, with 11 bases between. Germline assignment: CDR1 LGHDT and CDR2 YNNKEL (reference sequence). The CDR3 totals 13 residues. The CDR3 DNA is TGTGCCAGCAGCCAAGAACAGATGCTTCGCTACACCTTC. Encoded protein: CASSQEQMLRYTF.

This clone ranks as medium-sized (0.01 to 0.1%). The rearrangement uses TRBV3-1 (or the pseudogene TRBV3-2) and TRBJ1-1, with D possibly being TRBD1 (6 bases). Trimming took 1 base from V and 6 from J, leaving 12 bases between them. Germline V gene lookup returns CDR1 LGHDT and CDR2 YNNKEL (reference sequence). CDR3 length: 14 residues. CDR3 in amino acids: CASSQGGGQAEAFF. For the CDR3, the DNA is TGTGCCAGCAGCCAAGGGGGGGGGCAGGCTGAAGCTTTCTTT.

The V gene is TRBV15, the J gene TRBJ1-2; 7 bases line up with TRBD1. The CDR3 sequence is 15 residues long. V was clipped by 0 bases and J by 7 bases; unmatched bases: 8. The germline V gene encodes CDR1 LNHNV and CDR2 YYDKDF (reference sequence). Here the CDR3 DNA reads TGTGCCACCAGCAGAGAACAACAGGGGCGGAGTGGCTACACCTTC. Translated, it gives CATSREQQGRSGYTF.